A single sample gave rise to the 2 T cell receptor beta chains below, sequenced in a study of blood T cell repertoires in COVID-19. Sequencing was performed with immunoSEQ multiplex PCR; in TCRdb, only in-frame clones are kept and a portion is missing. The sample has about 500,000 clones, roughly 89% seen once. The sequenced sample consisted of peripheral blood. These receptor sequences come from a man younger than 35 with COVID-19, enrolled during active disease.

V is TRBV11-2 and J is TRBJ2-5; 9 bases map to TRBD1. This CDR3 comprises 15 residues. Germline trimming cut 1 base from V and 1 base from J; bases unmatched to any gene: 1. The germline V gene has CDR1 SGHAT and CDR2 FQNNGV. The CDR3 region is CASSLAGQGQETQYF. CDR3 bases: TGTGCCAGCAGCTTAGCGGGACAGGGCCAAGAGACCCAGTACTTC.

The rearrangement joins TRBV9 to TRBJ1-1, with 9 bases identical to TRBD1. Unmatched junction bases numbered 6, after V lost 3 bases and J lost 3 bases. CDR3 length: 15 amino acids. CDR1 is SGDLS and CDR2 is YYNGEE in the germline V gene. CDR3 sequence (DNA): TGTGCCAGCAGCGCACCGGACAGGGGACACACTGAAGCTTTCTTT. Its protein product is CASSAPDRGHTEAFF.